The 29 T cell receptor beta chains below come from one sample, sequenced in a study of T cell repertoires in cytomegalovirus infection (dated by TCRdb to the late 2010s). Instrument on record: Illumina HiSeq 1500. In-frame beta chains were kept once TCRdb had trimmed the public reads at Q25 with fastp and called clones with MiXCR. Every distinct CDR3 protein forms one entry, paired with its most common genes and DNA. The sample contains about 360,000 distinct CDR3 sequences, around a sixth of them found a single time. Together, the top ten hold 7.5% to 9% of the sample. The sequenced sample was PBMCs. The receptors shown here come from a human donor in good health (CMV status not recorded). Some clones in this sample may be carry-over from other donors' samples.

This clonotype was counted a few times. The V gene is TRBV7-2, the J gene TRBJ2-1; 13 nucleotides match TRBD2. The trim removed 5 bases at V and 7 bases at J, leaving 8 bases unmatched. The germline V gene has CDR1 SGHTA and CDR2 FQGNSA. This CDR3 contains 16 residues. The CDR3 protein is CASSPRGTSGENEQFF. The CDR3 bases are TGTGCCAGCAGCCCCAGGGGGACTAGCGGGGAGAATGAGCAGTTCTTC.

This clonotype occurred many times. The chain is built from TRBV7-2 and TRBJ1-3; weak D call: TRBD1 (5 bases). CDR1 and CDR2 (germline): SGHTA, FQGNSA. The CDR3 extends over 15 amino acids. V lost 6 bases and J lost 9, with 21 bases in between. DNA of the CDR3: TGTGCCAGCAGACGAAAGGGGAAGAAGGGAGGCACCATATATTTT. Protein sequence: CASRRKGKKGGTIYF.

This clonotype was detected only a few times. The V gene is TRBV12-3 or TRBV12-4, the J gene TRBJ1-3; D possibly corresponds to TRBD1 (5 bases). The CDR3 runs to 14 residues. The V end was cut by 7 bases, the J end by 5 bases, with 15 bases between. CDR3 in amino acids: CASNRGSFRNTIYF. The CDR3 nucleotides read TGTGCCAGCAATCGGGGGAGTTTCCGAAACACCATATATTTT.

The CDR3 here is CASSSPRGRNSEQYF. CDR3 DNA: TGTGCCAGCAGTTCCCCCAGGGGACGGAATTCCGAGCAGTACTTC. The chain links TRBV2 to TRBJ2-7; D might be TRBD1 (6 bases). The CDR3 spans 15 residues. Germline lookup yields CDR1 SNHLY and CDR2 FYNNEI. V was trimmed by 5 bases and J by 6 bases, leaving 20 bases between them.

In this sample, this clonotype turned up once. V gene TRBV11-2 combines with J gene TRBJ2-1; 8 nucleotides agree with TRBD2. CDR1 is SGHAT, CDR2 FQNNGV, per germline. CDR3 length: 15 amino acids. V gave up 3 bases and J gave up 7 bases; unmatched junction bases: 8. The CDR3 DNA follows: TGTGCCAGCAGCTTGGGGGCGGGAGGTTTTAATGAGCAGTTCTTC. It encodes CASSLGAGGFNEQFF.

V is TRBV7-2 and J is TRBJ2-7; D gene uncertain. This CDR3 comprises 14 residues. Germline CDR1 reads SGHTA; CDR2 reads FQGNSA. The V end was cut by 3 bases, the J end by 0 bases, with 9 bases between. CDR3 residues: CASSFFSASYEQYF. The CDR3 nucleotides read TGTGCCAGCAGCTTTTTTTCTGCCTCCTACGAGCAGTACTTC.

V gene TRBV4-1 combines with J gene TRBJ2-1; tentative D call: TRBD2 (6 bases). Germline V gene data show CDR1 as MGHRA and CDR2 as YSYEKL. The length of the CDR3 is 15 residues. Between the trimmed V and J ends, which lost 3 bases and 0 bases, there was a span of 9 bases. The CDR3 loop reads CASSQEGPSYNEQFF. The CDR3 DNA is TGCGCCAGCAGCCAGGAGGGCCCCTCCTACAATGAGCAGTTCTTC.

In its sample, this clonotype was seen many times. J is TRBJ1-5 and V is TRBV7-2; a weak D match, TRBD1 (5 bases). CDR1 and CDR2 (germline): SGHTA, FQGNSA. The CDR3 loop spans 15 amino acids. Trimming took 3 bases from V and 9 from J, leaving 18 bases between them. CDR3 protein: CASSFARGDPTPQHF. The CDR3 DNA follows: TGTGCCAGCAGCTTTGCTAGGGGCGACCCTACGCCCCAGCATTTT.

V gene TRBV5-1 combines with J gene TRBJ2-7; D is tentatively TRBD1 or TRBD2 (5 bases each). Trimming pared 4 bases from V and 4 bases from J, leaving 12 bases between. CDR3 length: 13 residues. Germline V gene sequence: CDR1 SGHRS, CDR2 YFSETQ. For the CDR3, the DNA is TGCGCCAGCAGCCCGAGTGGGGGATACGAGCAGTACTTC. Protein product: CASSPSGGYEQYF.

The chain recombines TRBV4-1 with TRBJ1-2, with D hard to call. Looked up from germline, CDR1 is MGHRA and CDR2 is YSYEKL. CDR3 length equals 18 residues. Trimming cost V 0 bases and J 0 bases, with 17 bases left between them. CDR3 in DNA: TGCGCCAGCAGCCAAGATCTCTTGGCAGGCCTCTCTAACTATGGCTACACCTTC. Translating it yields CASSQDLLAGLSNYGYTF.

This clonotype was recorded many times. The V call is TRBV6-1, the J call TRBJ1-2, with D uncertain. V dropped 7 bases and J dropped 4 bases, with 7 bases sitting between them. The germline gives CDR1 MNHNS, CDR2 SASEGT. The CDR3 loop spans 11 amino acids. CDR3 nucleotides: TGTGCCAGCACCAGGAGCTATGGCTACACCTTC. Translation gives CASTRSYGYTF.

This clonotype was detected only a few times. The J gene is TRBJ1-5, the V gene TRBV19; 7 nucleotides agree with TRBD1. Trimming removed 3 bases from V and 6 bases from J; junction bases left unmatched: 5. Germline lookup yields CDR1 LNHDA and CDR2 SQIVND (reference sequence). The CDR3 has 14 residues. Here the CDR3 DNA reads TGTGCCAGTAGTATCGACAGGGCGAGTCAGCCCCAGCATTTT. Its translation is CASSIDRASQPQHF.

This chain uses TRBV6-5 with TRBJ2-3, with 12 bases matching TRBD2. The ends lost 0 bases at V and 2 bases at J; junction bases unmatched: 9. Per the germline V gene, CDR1 is MNHEY and CDR2 is SVGAGI. This CDR3 region has 19 residues. CDR3 sequence: CASSYSGPTSGSATDTQYF. The CDR3 DNA reads as TGTGCCAGCAGTTACTCGGGACCGACTAGCGGGAGTGCCACAGATACGCAGTATTTT.

At least ten counts were recorded for this clonotype. This chain connects TRBV27 to TRBJ2-1, with D maybe TRBD2 (5 bases). Germline V lookup: CDR1 MNHEY, CDR2 SMNVEV (reference sequence). Trimming removed 8 bases at V and 7 bases at J, with 18 bases between. The CDR3 is 14 residues long. The CDR3 DNA follows: TGTGCCAGCTACAGTGGCGGGCTATTGAATGAGCAGTTCTTC. Translating it yields CASYSGGLLNEQFF.

This clonotype was found a few times. The chain is built from TRBV25-1 and TRBJ1-2; possibly TRBD1 for D (5 bases). Germline values: CDR1 MGHDK, CDR2 SYGVNS. V was shortened by 0 bases and J by 5 bases, with 13 bases between the two germline ends. CDR3 length: 15 residues. CDR3: CASSEYRAGRYGYTF. DNA for the CDR3: TGTGCCAGCAGTGAATATCGCGCAGGGCGGTATGGCTACACCTTC.

In its sample, this clonotype was seen a few times. The V and J genes are TRBV15 and TRBJ2-1; 11 bases agree with TRBD2. Germline trimming cut 1 base from V and 7 bases from J; bases unmatched to any gene: 6. This CDR3 region has 16 residues. In germline, CDR1 is LNHNV, CDR2 YYDKDF (reference sequence). CDR3: CATSRAPSGRKNEQFF. For the CDR3, the DNA is TGTGCCACCAGCAGAGCCCCTAGCGGGAGGAAAAATGAGCAGTTCTTC.

This rearrangement joins TRBV2 to TRBJ2-1; 10 positions agree with TRBD2. With V trimmed by 3 bases and J by 6 bases, 5 bases remained unmatched. Germline-derived CDR1 and CDR2 are SNHLY and FYNNEI. CDR3 length: 15 amino acids. The CDR3 DNA sequence: TGTGCCAGCAGTGACGGTAGCGGGAGGTTCAATGAGCAGTTCTTC. Encoded protein: CASSDGSGRFNEQFF.

The rearrangement links TRBV29-1 to TRBJ1-2; tentatively, D is TRBD1 (5 bases). CDR3 length: 11 residues. Germline CDR1 reads SQVTM; CDR2 reads ANQGSEA. V was trimmed by 4 bases and J by 7 bases, leaving 10 bases between them. This CDR3 is CSVGQGGGYTF. In nucleotides, the CDR3 is TGCAGCGTTGGGCAGGGAGGTGGCTACACCTTC.

In its sample, this clonotype was seen many times. The chain links TRBV7-2 to TRBJ2-3; D remains unclear. V lost 1 base and J lost 8, with 10 bases in between. The CDR3 runs to 13 residues. Germline values: CDR1 SGHTA, CDR2 FQGNSA. The CDR3 sequence: CASSLGKGVTQYF. CDR3 DNA: TGTGCCAGCAGCTTAGGGAAAGGTGTTACGCAGTATTTT.

This clonotype appeared many times. V and J are TRBV27 and TRBJ2-1, with 9 bases identical to TRBD2. The CDR3 length is 15 residues. V was pared by 6 bases and J by 6 bases, with 9 bases of the junction left unmatched. CDR1 is MNHEY and CDR2 is SMNVEV in the germline V gene (reference sequence). For the CDR3, the DNA is TGTGCCAGCAGCCTACTAGCGGGTATAACCAATGAGCAGTTCTTC. Translation gives CASSLLAGITNEQFF.

The chain joins TRBV2 to TRBJ2-5, with TRBD2 identical over 11 bases. Trimming at V came to 6 bases and at J to 4 bases, leaving 7 bases not matched to a gene. The CDR3 has 15 amino acids. Germline CDR1 is SNHLY and CDR2 is FYNNEI. For the CDR3, the DNA is TGTGCCAGCAGATTACTAGCGGGAGTTTTAGAGACCCAGTACTTC. It encodes CASRLLAGVLETQYF.

This clonotype was seen at least ten times. This rearrangement joins TRBV7-9 to TRBJ2-2; 12 nucleotides agree with TRBD1. V dropped 4 bases and J dropped 5; count of bases not matched to a gene: 8. The CDR3 extends over 17 amino acids. Germline CDR1 and CDR2: SEHNR and FQNEAQ (reference sequence). CDR3 protein: CASSSRGQGASTGELFF. The CDR3, as DNA: TGTGCCAGCAGCTCCAGGGGACAGGGGGCTAGTACCGGGGAGCTGTTTTTT. Looking up the rest from reference TRBV7-9 and TRBJ2-2 gives the full variable domain: DTGVSQNPRHKITKRGQNVTFRCDPISEHNRLYWYRQTLGQGPEFLTYFQNEAQLEKSRLLSDRFSAERPKGSFSTLEIQRTEQGDSAMYLCASSSRGQGASTGELFFGEGSRLTVL.

The genes are TRBV5-5 and TRBJ1-3, with a tentative D call TRBD1 (6 bases). The CDR3 runs 14 residues. Trimming took 3 bases from V and 1 from J, leaving 8 bases between them. CDR1 SGHKS and CDR2 YYEKEE come from the germline V gene (reference sequence). CDR3 protein: CASSWGQSGNTIYF. CDR3 nucleotide sequence: TGTGCCAGCAGCTGGGGACAATCTGGAAACACCATATATTTT.

This sequence joins TRBV28 and TRBJ1-4; D unresolved. CDR1 and CDR2 (germline): MDHEN, SYDVKM. V gave up 6 bases and J gave up 6 bases, with 11 bases separating them. The CDR3 consists of 13 residues. Written as DNA, the CDR3 is TGTGCCAGCAGACTAACCCTGGATGAAAAACTGTTTTTT. This sequence encodes CASRLTLDEKLFF.

This clonotype was detected ten times or more. This chain links TRBV6-2 or TRBV6-3 with TRBJ2-7; TRBD2 might be the D (5 bases). Between the trimmed V and J ends, which lost 0 bases and 5 bases, there was a span of 17 bases. The germline gives CDR1 MNHEY, CDR2 SVGEGT. This CDR3 contains 16 residues. The DNA of the CDR3 is TGTGCCAGCAGTTACTCGAGATCGGCTAGCAGCGACGAGCAGTACTTC. Protein product: CASSYSRSASSDEQYF.

This sequence joins TRBV4-1 and TRBJ2-5, with 12 bases aligning to TRBD2. Germline V gene lookup returns CDR1 MGHRA and CDR2 YSYEKL. The CDR3 spans 16 residues. J was trimmed by 5 bases and V by 2 bases; bases with no gene match: 6. The CDR3 DNA sequence: TGCGCCAGCAGCCAACTAGCGGGGGGGGTGCGGGAGACCCAGTACTTC. It is translated as CASSQLAGGVRETQYF.

This clonotype was observed a few times. The genes are TRBV7-2 and TRBJ1-1; D gene ambiguous. CDR3 size: 13 residues. V was pared by 3 bases and J by 3 bases, with 8 bases between. Germline loops: CDR1 SGHTA, CDR2 FQGNSA. DNA of the CDR3: TGTGCCAGCAGCTTTACCCCAGACACTGAAGCTTTCTTT. The encoded protein is CASSFTPDTEAFF.

In this sample, this clonotype turned up a few times. The J gene is TRBJ2-7, the V gene TRBV7-9; D is perhaps TRBD1 (5 bases). This CDR3 region has 13 residues. Trimming pared 0 bases from V and 5 bases from J, leaving 8 bases between. CDR1 and CDR2 from the germline V gene are SEHNR and FQNEAQ (reference sequence). The CDR3 DNA sequence: TGTGCCAGCAGCTTAGCTGGGGCGCACGAGCAGTACTTC. As protein: CASSLAGAHEQYF.

The chain has TRBV20-1 and TRBJ2-7; 7 bases match TRBD2. The CDR3 is 13 residues long. Per the germline V gene, CDR1 is DFQATT and CDR2 is SNEGSKA (reference sequence). V lost 6 bases and J lost 2; bases outside the gene matches: 7. The CDR3 DNA follows: TGCAGTGCCCAGGGTGGGGGGGCCTACGAGCAGTACTTC. Translating it yields CSAQGGGAYEQYF.